This T cell receptor beta chain appears in the sequencing data of a study of OX40 agonist ivuxolimab in advanced cancers. Study background: Patients received ivuxolimab, an intravenous treatment, every 2 weeks at 0.01 to 10 mg/kg.

Profiled with immunoSEQ multiplex PCR; TCRdb holds only in-frame clones, not every one. The sample lists 50,000 to 75,000 clones; 87% were seen once. CDR3 length: 14 amino acids. Trimming took off 0 bases at V and 5 bases at J, with 8 bases between the two ends. CDR1 and CDR2 (germline): LGHNA, YSLEER. This TCR derives from an adult with an advanced solid tumor such as melanoma, head and neck, liver or kidney cancer. The rearrangement uses TRBV4-3 and TRBJ2-1; D unresolved. This material consisted of CD4+ or CD8+ T cells sorted from blood, taken in a trial of the OX40 agonist ivuxolimab. CDR3 sequence: CASSQDWQDNEQFF. CDR3 sequence (DNA): TGCGCCAGCAGCCAAGATTGGCAGGACAATGAGCAGTTCTTC.